A selection of T cell receptor beta chains follows, all from one sample in a study of regulatory T cells in long-lasting Graves disease. TCRdb reanalysed the multiplex PCR reads using MiXCR and keeps one entry per CDR3 protein. Found here are some 250,000 distinct CDR3 sequences, 20% to 25% of them singletons; the top ten hold over 11%. The sample was peripheral blood mononuclear cells (PBMCs), taken at new diagnosis, from a patient treated with antithyroid drugs. These receptors were obtained from a female donor with Graves disease. CDR3s include the opening cysteine and the closing phenylalanine or tryptophan. D genes are given only for firm matches. Clone size, where shown, is once, few, many, or a class for clones that have expanded.

V gene	clone size	J gene	D gene	CDR3 DNA	CDR3 protein
TRBV10-2	many	TRBJ1-3	TRBD1	TGCGCCACTCGTATTCAGGGGGCGGCTGGAAACACCATATATTTT	CATRIQGAAGNTIYF
TRBV20-1	many	TRBJ1-4	-	TGCAGTGCTAGGGATATCCTGGGCGGTGAAAAACTGTTTTTT	CSARDILGGEKLFF
TRBV24-1	many	TRBJ2-3	TRBD2	TGTGCCACCAGTGAGGCCGGGAGGGGCGATACGCAGTATTTT	CATSEAGRGDTQYF
TRBV4-2	many	TRBJ2-7	-	TGTGCCAGCAGCCAAGATAGTCTTCAGGTGGGCGAGCAGTACTTC	CASSQDSLQVGEQYF
TRBV12-3/TRBV12-4	many	TRBJ2-5	TRBD1	TGTGCCAGCAGTTCCCTCAGACAGGGCCAAGAGACCCAGTACTTC	CASSSLRQGQETQYF
TRBV5-1	many	TRBJ1-2	TRBD1	TGCGCCAGCAGCAAAGGGACAGGAGGGGATGGCTACACCTTC	CASSKGTGGDGYTF
TRBV28	-	TRBJ2-2	TRBD1	TGTGCCAGCAGTTTATCCGGGACAGCGAACACCGGGGAGCTGTTTTTT	CASSLSGTANTGELFF
TRBV20-1	many	TRBJ2-1	TRBD2	TGCAGTGCTAGGCGACTAGCTGACTCCTACAATGAGCAGTTCTTC	CSARRLADSYNEQFF
TRBV29-1	few	TRBJ2-2	-	TGCAGCGCAGGACTCGGGCCCGGGGAGCTGTTTTTT	CSAGLGPGELFF
TRBV3-1	many	TRBJ2-3	-	TGTGCCAGCAGCCCAGGGCCGGCAGATACGCAGTATTTT	CASSPGPADTQYF
TRBV2	large	TRBJ2-1	-	TGTGCCAGCAGGGATGGTGAGCAGTTCTTC	CASRDGEQFF
TRBV2	-	TRBJ2-1	TRBD1	TGTGCCAGCAGTTGGGACAGGGCAAAGCAATCCTACAATGAGCAGTTCTTC	CASSWDRAKQSYNEQFF
TRBV10-1	many	TRBJ2-4	TRBD2	TGCGCCAGCAGTGAGTCGAACGGGAGGGTAGCCAAAAACATTCAGTACTTC	CASSESNGRVAKNIQYF
TRBV20-1	many	TRBJ1-4	-	TGCAGTGCTAGAGATTTACGAGGTGCAACTAATGAAAAACTGTTTTTT	CSARDLRGATNEKLFF
TRBV7-2	-	TRBJ2-2	-	TGTGCCAGCAGCTTAGAGCCGGGGTCCGGGGAGCTGTTTTTT	CASSLEPGSGELFF
TRBV6-5	many	TRBJ2-7	TRBD2	TGTGCCAGCAGTTACTCTCTTGGACTAGTTACCTACGAGCAGTACTTC	CASSYSLGLVTYEQYF
TRBV19	-	TRBJ2-7	TRBD2	TGTGCCAGTAGTATACAAATAGCGGGAGGATCCTACGAGCAGTACTTC	CASSIQIAGGSYEQYF
TRBV7-9	-	TRBJ2-7	-	TGTGCCAGCAGAGACAGGAACTACGAGCAGTACTTC	CASRDRNYEQYF
TRBV7-6	-	TRBJ2-5	-	TGTGCCAGCAGCTTAGGACACTCGGTGGGAGAGACCCAGTACTTC	CASSLGHSVGETQYF
TRBV5-1	many	TRBJ2-7	TRBD1	TGCGCCAGCAGCCCGGATGGGACAGGGTCCTACGAGCAGTACTTC	CASSPDGTGSYEQYF
TRBV28	-	TRBJ1-5	TRBD1	TGTGCCAGCAGTTCATATCACCGTAGCGGACAGGGAAAAAGGTCCCAGCATTTT	CASSSYHRSGQGKRSQHF
TRBV5-1	many	TRBJ2-1	TRBD2	TGCGCCAGCAGCTTGGTCGTGTGGGCTAGCGGGGGGAGCTCCTACAATGAGCAGTTCTTC	CASSLVVWASGGSSYNEQFF
TRBV4-2	few	TRBJ2-3	TRBD2	TGTGCCAGCAGCCACGCGGGGGGCGGGGCAGATACGCAGTATTTT	CASSHAGGGADTQYF
TRBV4-1	many	TRBJ2-7	TRBD2	TGCGCCAGCAGTTTCCAGCGGGGGGCCTACGAGCAGTACTTC	CASSFQRGAYEQYF
TRBV4-3	-	TRBJ1-6	-	TGCGCCAGCAGCCAAGATTTTCGGGGTTCACCCCTCCACTTT	CASSQDFRGSPLHF
TRBV7-2	-	TRBJ2-3	TRBD1	TGTGCCAGCAGCTTAGAGCAGGGGGCAGATACGCAGTATTTT	CASSLEQGADTQYF
TRBV7-6	-	TRBJ2-7	-	TGTGCCAGCAGCCAAACGGCGGGGCCGGATTCCTCCGAGCAGTACTTC	CASSQTAGPDSSEQYF
TRBV7-2	many	TRBJ2-1	-	TGTGCCAGCAGCTTAAGTAGGGGATCCGTCTACAATGAGCAGTTCTTC	CASSLSRGSVYNEQFF
TRBV20-1	many	TRBJ2-1	-	TGCAGTGCGGTTAACAGGGACACATTATTCTTC	CSAVNRDTLFF
TRBV5-4	few	TRBJ2-5	-	TGTGCCAGCAGCACTATGGACACCCAAGAGACCCAGTACTTC	CASSTMDTQETQYF
TRBV27	many	TRBJ2-1	TRBD2	TGTGCCAGCAGTTTACAAACTAGCGCGCGGGTTTGGATCAATGAGCAGTTCTTC	CASSLQTSARVWINEQFF
TRBV5-1	-	TRBJ2-5	TRBD1	TGCGCCAGCAGCCCCTCCGGGACAGAAGAGACCCAGTACTTC	CASSPSGTEETQYF